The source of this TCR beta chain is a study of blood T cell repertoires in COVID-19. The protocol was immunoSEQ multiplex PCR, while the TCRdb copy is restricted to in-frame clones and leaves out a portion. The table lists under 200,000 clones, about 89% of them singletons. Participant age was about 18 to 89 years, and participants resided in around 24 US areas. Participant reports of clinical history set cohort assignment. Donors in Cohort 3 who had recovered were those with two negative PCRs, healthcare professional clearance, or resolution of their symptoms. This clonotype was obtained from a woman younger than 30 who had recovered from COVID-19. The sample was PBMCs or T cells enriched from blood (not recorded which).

CDR3 in DNA: TGCGCCAGCAGCCCCCTACCCTTTGCGGCGTACGAGCAGTACTTC. Translating it yields CASSPLPFAAYEQYF. This chain joins TRBV4-3 and TRBJ2-7; D is unclear. The V end was cut by 4 bases, the J end by 4 bases, with 17 bases between. This CDR3 spans 15 amino acids. Germline loops: CDR1 LGHNA, CDR2 YSLEER.